This entry concerns a single TCR beta chain. The data were taken from a study of control samples from healthy donors and cancer patients. Sequencing used immunoSEQ multiplex PCR; TCRdb keeps in-frame clones, though not all of them. The profile shows some 140,000 clones, approximately 94% of them singletons. Germline trimming cut 4 bases from V and 2 bases from J; bases unmatched to any gene: 0. This CDR3 spans 14 amino acids. Germline V gene sequence: CDR1 SGHTA, CDR2 FQGNSA. This TCR was sampled from a middle-aged man in good health. The sample consisted of blood. The rearrangement links TRBV7-2 to TRBJ1-4; TRBD1 agrees at 8 bases. The DNA for the CDR3 is TGTGCCAGCAGCTCAGGGGGCACTAATGAAAAACTGTTTTTT. Translating gives CASSSGGTNEKLFF.